These T cell receptor beta chains were read from a single sample in a study of control samples from healthy donors and cancer patients. Clones were sequenced by immunoSEQ multiplex PCR, and TCRdb holds only the in-frame ones, with some missing. The data show roughly 120,000 clones, with nearly 90% seen just once and more than 2.5% held by the top ten. Sequenced input: blood. These receptors were obtained from a man aged 45-65 years in good health. CDR3s leave out the opening cysteine and the closing phenylalanine or tryptophan. The order of the fields is CDR3 length, V gene, CDR3 protein.

len: 15; v_gene: TRBV5-6; CDR3aa: ASSLEGRGLLFTEAF
len: 12; v_gene: TRBV11-2; CDR3aa: ASSLEGYYSSLY
len: 13; v_gene: TRBV30; CDR3aa: AWSITGTGGEKLF
len: 9; v_gene: TRBV11-2; CDR3aa: ASSLIYGYT
len: 11; v_gene: TRBV7-2; CDR3aa: ASSPGPLYGYT
len: 14; v_gene: TRBV7-9; CDR3aa: ASSPSGTSNQETQY
len: 11; v_gene: TRBV29-1; CDR3aa: SAGDGSSYEQY
len: 10; v_gene: TRBV6-5; CDR3aa: ASSSQGYGYT
len: 12; v_gene: TRBV5-5; CDR3aa: ASSQGTGPDTQY
len: 12; v_gene: TRBV3-1/TRBV3-2; CDR3aa: ASSQGVRGDTQY
len: 12; v_gene: TRBV27; CDR3aa: ASSLFGTTDTQY
len: 10; v_gene: TRBV5-1; CDR3aa: ASSSPGTEAF
len: 12; v_gene: TRBV5-6; CDR3aa: ASSLFSGNTEAF
len: 12; v_gene: TRBV2; CDR3aa: ASSENSLNTEAF
len: 9; v_gene: TRBV12-3/TRBV12-4; CDR3aa: ASSLGSPQY
len: 13; v_gene: TRBV2; CDR3aa: ASSEDLGGNYGYT
len: 15; v_gene: TRBV18; CDR3aa: ASSPPWSAERSDTQY
len: 11; v_gene: TRBV6-5; CDR3aa: ASSSGSWQPQH
len: 14; v_gene: TRBV7-2; CDR3aa: ASSLGGVVFDQPQH
len: 11; v_gene: TRBV5-5; CDR3aa: ASSLTDSYEQY
len: 14; v_gene: TRBV11-2; CDR3aa: ASSGGPAVSTDTQY
len: 13; v_gene: TRBV28; CDR3aa: ASRVAQGVNTEAF
len: 12; v_gene: TRBV18; CDR3aa: ASSPRGTGYEQY
len: 13; v_gene: TRBV28; CDR3aa: ASSSQGQRNTEAF
len: 10; v_gene: TRBV6-2/TRBV6-3; CDR3aa: ASSFTAEKLF
len: 14; v_gene: TRBV6-1; CDR3aa: ASSDLRTGDSYEQY
len: 11; v_gene: TRBV9; CDR3aa: ASSLTPTYEQY
len: 14; v_gene: TRBV9; CDR3aa: ASSVGGGSSYNEQF
len: 12; v_gene: TRBV18; CDR3aa: ASSTRDSTDTQY
len: 10; v_gene: TRBV3-1/TRBV3-2; CDR3aa: ASSRTGTPLH
len: 14; v_gene: TRBV7-8; CDR3aa: ASSLERRGSSYEQY
len: 13; v_gene: TRBV10-3; CDR3aa: AIRPGTGVDEKLF
len: 11; v_gene: TRBV5-4; CDR3aa: ASSADRAETQY
len: 12; v_gene: TRBV10-1; CDR3aa: ASSLAGNGETQY
len: 14; v_gene: TRBV28; CDR3aa: ASRGGQEYSNQPQH
len: 12; v_gene: TRBV4-1; CDR3aa: ASSQVAGGRPQY
len: 15; v_gene: TRBV24-1; CDR3aa: ATSGGFGARGTDTQY
len: 12; v_gene: TRBV11-2; CDR3aa: ASSLGRGRNEQF
len: 12; v_gene: TRBV11-2; CDR3aa: ASRSQGAVSPLH
len: 9; v_gene: TRBV28; CDR3aa: ASSPAYEQY
len: 11; v_gene: TRBV3-1/TRBV3-2; CDR3aa: ASSPDRLYGYT
len: 11; v_gene: TRBV2; CDR3aa: ASRQASGNTIY
len: 12; v_gene: TRBV5-4; CDR3aa: ASSPRGKNTEAF
len: 14; v_gene: TRBV5-1; CDR3aa: ASSLGTGRAYNEQF
len: 13; v_gene: TRBV5-1; CDR3aa: ASSLGGASNTEAF
len: 11; v_gene: TRBV6-5; CDR3aa: ASSWDYSYEQY
len: 12; v_gene: TRBV5-4; CDR3aa: ASSVIGGGYGYT
len: 12; v_gene: TRBV19; CDR3aa: ASSRYSGANVLT
len: 14; v_gene: TRBV28; CDR3aa: ASSTRQVATNEKLF
len: 11; v_gene: TRBV30; CDR3aa: AWTNLYNSPLH
len: 12; v_gene: TRBV9; CDR3aa: ASSVRDSSYEQY
len: 15; v_gene: TRBV19; CDR3aa: ASSHIWGQGKQETQY